The 28 T cell receptor beta chains reported below all come from one sample, sequenced in a study of blood T cell repertoires in COVID-19 (dated by TCRdb to the early 2020s). Preparation of the library involved the immunoSEQ multiplex PCR assay. TCRdb retrieved this table from immuneACCESS and kept in-frame rearrangements only. Not all clones are present; in checked studies, unresolved V genes account for under half, and no reason is known for the remainder. The sample data list around 80,000 clones, and more than 65% of these were observed just once. Roughly 12% of the sample is held by the ten biggest clonotypes. The sequencing input was peripheral blood. All receptors come from a man of 80 years or more with acute or convalescent COVID-19.

In this sample, this clone turned up once. The rearrangement uses TRBV7-3 and TRBJ2-5; 12 bases are a match to TRBD2. Germline values: CDR1 SGHTA, CDR2 FQGTGA. V dropped 1 base and J dropped 1; count of bases not matched to a gene: 4. The CDR3 has 17 residues. CDR3 sequence: CASSLSPTSGGQETQYF. DNA for the CDR3: TGTGCCAGCAGCTTAAGCCCGACTAGCGGGGGCCAAGAGACCCAGTACTTC.

The V gene is TRBV5-6, the J gene TRBJ1-1; no reliable D call. The CDR3 spans 13 residues. Germline-derived CDR1 and CDR2 are SGHDT and YYEEEE. V lost 0 bases to trimming and J lost 6 bases, with 9 bases between them. CDR3 in DNA: TGTGCCAGCAGCTTGGCCGGGAATTCTGAAGCTTTCTTT. This sequence encodes CASSLAGNSEAFF. Supplemented by reference TRBV5-6 and TRBJ1-1, the full variable domain reads DAGVTQSPTHLIKTRGQQVTLRCSPKSGHDTVSWYQQALGQGPQFIFQYYEEEERQRGNFPDRFSGHQFPNYSSELNVNALLLGDSALYLCASSLAGNSEAFFGQGTRLTVV.

The chain links TRBV18 to TRBJ2-1; 12 nucleotides align to TRBD2. This CDR3 has 16 amino acids. V dropped 4 bases and J dropped 6; count of bases not matched to a gene: 7. CDR1 and CDR2 (germline): KGHSH, LQKENI. The CDR3 protein is CASSRATSGGVNEQFF. CDR3 DNA: TGTGCCAGCTCACGGGCGACTAGCGGGGGAGTCAATGAGCAGTTCTTC. Looking up the rest from reference TRBV18 and TRBJ2-1 gives the full variable domain: NAGVMQNPRHLVRRRGQEARLRCSPMKGHSHVYWYRQLPEEGLKFMVYLQKENIIDESGMPKERFSAEFPKEGPSILRIQQVVRGDSAAYFCASSRATSGGVNEQFFGPGTRLTVL.

About this clone itself: The sample has other DNA sequences that encode this CDR3 too. The chain combines TRBV5-1 with TRBJ2-2; 11 bases fit TRBD1. V lost 2 bases to trimming and J lost 5 bases; unmatched junction nucleotides: 2. CDR3 length: 15 residues. Germline CDR1 SGHRS, CDR2 YFSETQ. In nucleotides, the CDR3 is TGCGCCAGCAGCTTTGGGACAGGGGGGACCGGGGAGCTGTTTTTT. Residues: CASSFGTGGTGELFF.

The chain couples TRBV18 to TRBJ1-2; D gene unclear. Germline CDR1 is KGHSH and CDR2 is LQKENI. Trimming pared 3 bases from V and 5 bases from J, leaving 10 bases between. This CDR3 spans 13 amino acids. CDR3 in DNA: TGTGCCAGCTCACCGTCGGCGGAATATGGCTACACCTTC. Amino acids: CASSPSAEYGYTF.

The V and J genes are TRBV5-6 and TRBJ2-1, with D unresolved. This CDR3 contains 15 residues. Germline V gene lookup returns CDR1 SGHDT and CDR2 YYEEEE. V lost 2 bases and J lost 9, with 18 bases in between. DNA for the CDR3: TGTGCCAGCAGCTTCTATACTATCCGGGTGGCTGAGCAGTTCTTC. It specifies CASSFYTIRVAEQFF.

This clone was seen once. The J gene is TRBJ2-6, the V gene TRBV11-2; tentative D call: TRBD1 (5 bases). The CDR3 consists of 18 residues. Germline V gene lookup returns CDR1 SGHAT and CDR2 FQNNGV. Trimming removed 1 base from V and 0 bases from J, with 13 bases in between. CDR3 bases: TGTGCCAGCAGCTTAGGAGCAGGGTATTTCTCTGGGGCCAACGTCCTGACTTTC. This sequence encodes CASSLGAGYFSGANVLTF. Combining the CDR3 with reference TRBV11-2 and TRBJ2-6 gives the whole variable domain EAGVAQSPRYKIIEKRQSVAFWCNPISGHATLYWYQQILGQGPKLLIQFQNNGVVDDSQLPKDRFSAERLKGVDSTLKIQPAKLEDSAVYLCASSLGAGYFSGANVLTFGAGSRLTVL.

CDR3 loop: CASRVQGIQETQYF. DNA for the CDR3: TGTGCCAGCAGAGTACAGGGAATCCAAGAGACCCAGTACTTC. This chain uses TRBV2 with TRBJ2-5, with D possibly TRBD1 on 6 matching bases. The CDR3 is made up of 14 amino acids. The V gene's germline CDR1 is SNHLY and CDR2 FYNNEI. Trimming removed 6 bases from V and 1 base from J, with 12 bases in between.

J is TRBJ2-5 and V is TRBV5-6; 10 bases match TRBD2. Losses at the gene ends were 4 bases for V and 4 bases for J; bases not matched to a gene: 4. Germline loops: CDR1 SGHDT, CDR2 YYEEEE. This CDR3 is built from 14 residues. This CDR3 is CASSRTSGLETQYF. The CDR3 DNA is TGTGCCAGCAGCCGGACTAGCGGACTAGAGACCCAGTACTTC.

The V call is TRBV7-9, the J call TRBJ1-4; D is uncertain. Per the germline V gene, CDR1 is SEHNR and CDR2 is FQNEAQ (reference sequence). The length of the CDR3 is 15 residues. V lost 5 bases and J 6 bases, leaving 16 bases between the germline ends. CDR3 region: CASSRTASRYEKLFF. The DNA of the CDR3 is TGTGCCAGCAGCCGTACAGCCTCGCGATATGAAAAACTGTTTTTT.

The V gene is TRBV7-8, the J gene TRBJ1-4; D may be TRBD1 (5 bases). V shed 5 bases and J shed 7 bases, with 17 bases lying between them. CDR1 and CDR2 (germline): SGHVS, FQNEAQ. This CDR3 comprises 15 residues. CDR3 sequence (DNA): TGTGCCAGCAGCGCCAGGGACGCCGGGGGTGAAAAACTGTTTTTT. Amino acid sequence: CASSARDAGGEKLFF.

The chain has TRBV18 and TRBJ1-1; D possibly corresponds to TRBD1 (6 bases). Germline CDR1 KGHSH, CDR2 LQKENI. V was trimmed by 6 bases and J by 5 bases, leaving 13 bases between them. The CDR3 loop spans 13 amino acids. The CDR3 nucleotides are TGTGCCAGCTCGCAACACAGGGATACTGAAGCTTTCTTT. Protein sequence: CASSQHRDTEAFF.

The chain links TRBV9 to TRBJ1-2; a possible D gene is TRBD1 (6 bases). The CDR3 runs 17 residues. Germline V gives CDR1 SGDLS, CDR2 YYNGEE. Trimming left V 4 bases short and J 5 bases short, with 24 bases between. The CDR3 loop is CASSPSVGDMGAYGYTF. The CDR3 bases are TGTGCCAGCAGCCCCTCGGTAGGGGATATGGGGGCTTATGGCTACACCTTC.

DNA for the CDR3: TGTGCCAGTAGGACAGGGTTTGGAAATCAGCCCCAGCATTTT. Translating it yields CASRTGFGNQPQHF. The chain joins TRBV19 to TRBJ1-5, with 7 positions matching TRBD1. Germline values: CDR1 LNHDA, CDR2 SQIVND (reference sequence). J lost 4 bases, V lost 6 bases, and 6 bases had no gene match. The CDR3 spans 14 residues.

This chain uses TRBV18 with TRBJ1-4; 8 bases line up with TRBD1. Looked up from germline, CDR1 is KGHSH and CDR2 is LQKENI. V shed 3 bases and J 6 bases; nucleotides not matched to a gene: 6. This CDR3 region has 15 residues. The CDR3 DNA sequence: TGTGCCAGCTCACCCCGGACAGGGTCGGATGAAAAACTGTTTTTT. It encodes CASSPRTGSDEKLFF.

This clone was found once. Written as DNA, the CDR3 is TGTGCCAGCAGATCAGGGGGCTCCCACAATCAGCCCCAGCATTTT. Its translation: CASRSGGSHNQPQHF. This sequence joins TRBV6-5 and TRBJ1-5, with 8 nucleotides matching TRBD1. After removal of 6 bases from V and 3 bases from J, the junction contained 7 bases not matched to a gene. The CDR3 consists of 15 residues. Germline V lookup: CDR1 MNHEY, CDR2 SVGAGI.

The chain combines TRBV4-1 with TRBJ1-6, with TRBD1 matching over 7 bases. Germline CDR1 and CDR2: MGHRA and YSYEKL. CDR3 size: 16 residues. J was trimmed by 8 bases and V by 0 bases; bases with no gene match: 7. The CDR3 DNA follows: TGCGCCAGCAGCCAAGATAAGACAGGGTCATATTCACCCCTCCACTTT. Translated, it gives CASSQDKTGSYSPLHF.

This chain joins TRBV3-1 (or the pseudogene TRBV3-2) and TRBJ1-1; the match to TRBD1 covers 7 bases. The CDR3 loop spans 13 amino acids. The trim removed 4 bases at V and 5 bases at J, leaving 4 bases unmatched. Germline loops: CDR1 LGHDT, CDR2 YNNKEL (reference sequence). For the CDR3, the DNA is TGTGCCAGCAGCCGGGACAGACGGACTGAAGCTTTCTTT. It translates to CASSRDRRTEAFF.

In this sample, this clone turned up once. V usage is TRBV4-1 and J usage is TRBJ2-5, with 7 nucleotides matching TRBD1. CDR3 length: 16 amino acids. The germline V gene has CDR1 MGHRA and CDR2 YSYEKL. Trimming at V came to 0 bases and at J to 5 bases, leaving 9 bases not matched to a gene. In DNA form, the CDR3 reads TGCGCCAGCAGCCAAGACCGCGGACAGGTGGGGGAGACCCAGTACTTC. Encoded protein: CASSQDRGQVGETQYF.

The chain combines TRBV7-9 with TRBJ2-1, with 15 positions matching TRBD2. The CDR3 runs to 16 residues. The V gene end was trimmed by 4 bases and the J gene end by 11 bases; junction bases not matched to a gene: 9. The germline gives CDR1 SEHNR, CDR2 FQNEAQ (reference sequence). CDR3 sequence (DNA): TGTGCCAGCAGCTCCGGACTAGCGGGGGGGCCGCCAAAGCAGTTCTTC. Its protein product is CASSSGLAGGPPKQFF.

The chain joins TRBV4-1 to TRBJ2-3; 8 bases are a match to TRBD2. The CDR3 covers 15 residues. The trim removed 3 bases at V and 3 bases at J, leaving 5 bases unmatched. Germline assignment: CDR1 MGHRA and CDR2 YSYEKL. For the CDR3, the DNA is TGCGCCAGCAGCCATTCCGGGGGGGATACAGATACGCAGTATTTT. Its protein product is CASSHSGGDTDTQYF.

The rearrangement joins TRBV5-1 to TRBJ1-1, with 7 positions matching TRBD1. The CDR3 is made up of 15 amino acids. The germline CDR1 and CDR2 sequences are SGHRS and YFSETQ. V gave up 1 base and J gave up 7 bases; unmatched junction bases: 10. The DNA for the CDR3 is TGCGCCAGCAGCTTGCAAACCGGGACAGCCTATGAAGCTTTCTTT. It is translated as CASSLQTGTAYEAFF.

The chain employs TRBV28 and TRBJ1-2, with TRBD1 matching over 7 bases. V was pared by 1 base and J by 4 bases, with 6 bases of the junction left unmatched. The CDR3 runs 15 residues. Germline assignment: CDR1 MDHEN and CDR2 SYDVKM. CDR3 region: CASSLSRQGGYGYTF. CDR3 nucleotide sequence: TGTGCCAGCAGTTTATCCCGACAGGGTGGCTATGGCTACACCTTC.

This chain connects TRBV7-3 to TRBJ2-1; 8 bases align to TRBD1. The V gene's germline CDR1 is SGHTA and CDR2 FQGTGA. V was clipped by 3 bases and J by 9 bases; unmatched bases: 1. This CDR3 contains 12 residues. CDR3 in DNA: TGTGCCAGCAGCTTTACAGGGGGTGAGCAGTTCTTC. It yields the protein CASSFTGGEQFF.

The chain uses TRBV5-4 and TRBJ2-3, with a possible D match to TRBD2 (5 bases). Looked up from germline, CDR1 is SGHNT and CDR2 is YYREEE (reference sequence). The V end lost 4 bases, the J end lost 6 bases, and 18 bases lay between the germline ends. This CDR3 region has 15 residues. CDR3 amino acids: CASSPLRGGEDTQYF. The CDR3 bases are TGTGCCAGCAGCCCTCTCCGAGGTGGGGAGGATACGCAGTATTTT.

The chain joins TRBV19 to TRBJ1-4; perhaps TRBD1 as D (5 bases). Germline V CDR1 and CDR2: LNHDA, SQIVND (reference sequence). V lost 4 bases and J 7 bases, leaving 22 bases between the germline ends. The CDR3 has 17 amino acids. This CDR3 reads CASSSGRIPGTGEKLFF. CDR3 bases: TGTGCCAGTAGTAGCGGTCGTATCCCCGGAACAGGTGAAAAACTGTTTTTT.

This clone has a single count. This rearrangement joins TRBV2 to TRBJ2-4; TRBD2 is a possible D gene (5 bases). This CDR3 is built from 14 residues. Between the trimmed V and J ends, which lost 5 bases and 7 bases, there was a span of 15 bases. Per germline, CDR1 SNHLY and CDR2 FYNNEI. In DNA, the CDR3 is TGTGCCAGCAGTCAGGCCGGGATCAGGAACATTCAGTACTTC. Translating it yields CASSQAGIRNIQYF.

The chain couples TRBV10-3 to TRBJ2-3, with a weak D call TRBD2 (7 bases). CDR3 length: 17 amino acids. Trimming stripped 2 bases from V and 1 base from J, with 16 bases between. CDR1 and CDR2 from the germline V gene are ENHRY and SYGVKD. The CDR3 DNA is TGTGCCATCAGTGAGAATGTTGGGGGGGGCCGCACAGATACGCAGTATTTT. It is translated as CAISENVGGGRTDTQYF.